This T cell receptor beta chain was documented in a study of beta chain features in type 1 diabetes. Study findings and constraints: For Type 1 diabetes patients, all four CD4+ subsets carried TCRB CDR3s that were moderately but significantly shorter.

Only one heparinised blood draw was taken per donor, and its volume averaged around 100 mL. The CDR3 is made up of 15 amino acids. Germline CDR1 reads SNHLY; CDR2 reads FYNNEI. The V and J ends lost 7 bases and 0 bases respectively, with 15 bases between them. In this sample, this clone turned up a few times. As yet, its antigen is unknown. Expressed TCRB transcripts were sequenced, since all the RNA that had been isolated was reverse transcribed. TCRdb's copy holds only in-frame clones and misses some; the assay was immunoSEQ multiplex PCR. Of around 180,000 clones listed, about 8% were seen once; the top ten hold around 0.94%.

The source material was central memory CD4+ T cells from blood. This receptor was identified in a woman aged 40 to 50 with type 1 diabetes. This chain links TRBV2 with TRBJ1-2; unclear D gene. CDR3 protein: CASNREVITNYGYTF. CDR3 in DNA: TGTGCCAGCAACCGGGAAGTCATTACTAACTATGGCTACACCTTC.